Following are 23 T cell receptor beta chains from one sample sequenced in a study of shared T cell receptors in the human thymus. Here immunoSEQ multiplex PCR was the method, and the copy in TCRdb shows in-frame clones only, minus some. The data hold roughly 710,000 clones, with approximately 83% observed a single time. The sample was also reused in another study, on human thymus T cells.

The sample consisted of thymocytes. The source of these receptors is a girl under three years old with a congenital heart defect.

The chain couples TRBV19 to TRBJ2-5; no clear D gene. V was shortened by 1 base and J by 5 bases, with 11 bases between the two germline ends. CDR3 length equals 14 residues. Germline V gene lookup returns CDR1 LNHDA and CDR2 SQIVND (reference sequence). The CDR3 coding sequence is TGTGCCAGTAGTATAGTCACGGGTAGGGAGACCCAGTACTTC. Translated, it gives CASSIVTGRETQYF.

The V and J genes are TRBV28 and TRBJ1-4; D gene ambiguous. The V and J ends lost 3 bases and 7 bases respectively, with 18 bases between them. The germline V gene has CDR1 MDHEN and CDR2 SYDVKM. The CDR3 consists of 16 residues. This CDR3 is CASSLIRSEPGEKLFF. The CDR3 DNA follows: TGTGCCAGCAGTTTGATAAGGAGTGAGCCGGGTGAAAAACTGTTTTTT.

The chain joins TRBV11-2 to TRBJ2-7; TRBD2 agrees at 7 bases. V was clipped by 5 bases and J by 1 base; unmatched bases: 11. Germline V gene lookup returns CDR1 SGHAT and CDR2 FQNNGV. The CDR3 contains 16 residues. The CDR3 DNA is TGTGCCAGCAGCCGGCGCGGGACTACCGAATCCTACGAGCAGTACTTC. Translated, it gives CASSRRGTTESYEQYF.

V gene TRBV4-3 combines with J gene TRBJ2-2, with D possibly TRBD2 on 7 matching bases. Trimming took off 0 bases at V and 6 bases at J, with 17 bases between the two ends. The CDR3 spans 17 residues. CDR1 and CDR2 from the germline V gene are LGHNA and YSLEER. This CDR3 is CASSQEGGGLAPGELFF. Here the CDR3 DNA reads TGCGCCAGCAGCCAAGAGGGGGGGGGCCTTGCACCCGGGGAGCTGTTTTTT.

This clone was seen once. This chain connects TRBV4-1 to TRBJ2-3, with 7 bases matching TRBD2. This CDR3 contains 16 residues. CDR1 MGHRA and CDR2 YSYEKL come from the germline V gene. The junction had 11 bases not matched to a gene; V was cut back by 2 bases and J by 6 bases. The CDR3 loop reads CASSQTWASGADTQYF. The CDR3 DNA follows: TGCGCCAGCAGCCAAACTTGGGCGAGCGGGGCTGATACGCAGTATTTT.

In DNA form, the CDR3 reads TGTGCCACCGCGACAGGAAGGACTAATGAAAAACTGTTTTTT. It translates to CATATGRTNEKLFF. The chain links TRBV19 to TRBJ1-4; possibly TRBD1 for D (6 bases). Trimming pared 10 bases from V and 2 bases from J, leaving 14 bases between. CDR3 length equals 14 residues. The germline gives CDR1 LNHDA, CDR2 SQIVND (reference sequence).

This chain links TRBV7-9 with TRBJ2-5; 7 bases are shared with TRBD1. Germline CDR1 and CDR2: SEHNR and FQNEAQ (reference sequence). This CDR3 has 17 residues. The V and J ends lost 5 bases and 7 bases, in that order; junction bases with no gene match: 19. In DNA, the CDR3 is TGTGCCAGCAGCCTAAGCCGGGACAGTCTTCACTGGGGGACCCAGTACTTC. It specifies CASSLSRDSLHWGTQYF.

The rearrangement uses TRBV5-6 and TRBJ2-1; possible D gene TRBD2, 6 bases. The V gene's germline CDR1 is SGHDT and CDR2 YYEEEE. The CDR3 extends over 15 amino acids. V was shortened by 4 bases and J by 0 bases, with 11 bases between the two germline ends. CDR3 loop: CASSQLGGSYNEQFF. The CDR3 DNA reads TGTGCCAGCAGCCAGCTGGGGGGCTCCTACAATGAGCAGTTCTTC. The whole variable domain, remainder taken from reference TRBV5-6 and TRBJ2-1, is DAGVTQSPTHLIKTRGQQVTLRCSPKSGHDTVSWYQQALGQGPQFIFQYYEEEERQRGNFPDRFSGHQFPNYSSELNVNALLLGDSALYLCASSQLGGSYNEQFFGPGTRLTVL.

J is TRBJ2-7 and V is TRBV18, with a tentative D call TRBD1 (6 bases). Trimming took 3 bases from V and 0 from J, leaving 18 bases between them. This CDR3 contains 17 residues. The germline V gene encodes CDR1 KGHSH and CDR2 LQKENI. The CDR3 here is CASSPIVRQGSSYEQYF. The CDR3 DNA reads as TGTGCCAGCTCACCCATCGTTCGGCAGGGGAGCTCCTACGAGCAGTACTTC.

This chain connects TRBV9 to TRBJ2-3, with D perhaps TRBD1 (5 bases). Trimming left V 4 bases short and J 4 bases short, with 16 bases between. This CDR3 contains 15 residues. Germline V CDR1 and CDR2: SGDLS, YYNGEE. CDR3 loop: CASSPRGGLADTQYF. The CDR3 nucleotides read TGTGCCAGCAGCCCTAGGGGTGGTCTGGCAGATACGCAGTATTTT.

The chain employs TRBV7-2 and TRBJ1-1; 7 bases are shared with TRBD1. This CDR3 spans 16 amino acids. The J segment lost 1 base and the V segment lost 2 bases, leaving 7 bases of the junction unmatched. Germline loops: CDR1 SGHTA, CDR2 FQGNSA. CDR3: CASSLRTPGGNTEAFF. The CDR3 nucleotides are TGTGCCAGCAGCTTACGCACTCCAGGGGGGAACACTGAAGCTTTCTTT. Combining the CDR3 with reference TRBV7-2 and TRBJ1-1 gives the whole variable domain GAGVSQSPSNKVTEKGKDVELRCDPISGHTALYWYRQSLGQGLEFLIYFQGNSAPDKSGLPSDRFSAERTGGSVSTLTIQRTQQEDSAVYLCASSLRTPGGNTEAFFGQGTRLTVV.

The chain combines TRBV19 with TRBJ1-6; weak D call: TRBD1 (6 bases). Trimming took off 2 bases at V and 2 bases at J, with 22 bases between the two ends. CDR3 length: 20 amino acids. From germline, CDR1 is LNHDA and CDR2 SQIVND (reference sequence). Here the CDR3 DNA reads TGTGCCAGTAGTATACAGGGCCGTGGGACAAAGAGTCCCTATAATTCACCCCTCCACTTT. This codes for CASSIQGRGTKSPYNSPLHF.

The chain has TRBV7-8 and TRBJ2-7, with 12 bases matching TRBD2. The trim removed 1 base at V and 0 bases at J, leaving 4 bases unmatched. There are 17 residues in the CDR3. Germline V lookup: CDR1 SGHVS, CDR2 FQNEAQ. The CDR3 DNA is TGTGCCAGCAGCTTAGTTGGACTAGCGGGGCCCTCCTACGAGCAGTACTTC. Translation gives CASSLVGLAGPSYEQYF.

This chain links TRBV2 with TRBJ2-5; 7 bases are shared with TRBD2. Germline CDR1 SNHLY, CDR2 FYNNEI. The trim removed 4 bases at V and 3 bases at J, leaving 20 bases unmatched. The CDR3 covers 19 residues. The CDR3 nucleotides read TGTGCCAGCAGTGGCGAGCCCTCTCCTCGCCGGGGGGAAAAAGAGACCCAGTACTTC. Its translation: CASSGEPSPRRGEKETQYF.

This chain uses TRBV6-5 with TRBJ1-1; TRBD1 agrees at 7 bases. J was trimmed by 4 bases and V by 2 bases; bases with no gene match: 7. This CDR3 has 15 amino acids. Germline V gene lookup returns CDR1 MNHEY and CDR2 SVGAGI. CDR3 nucleotides: TGTGCCAGCAGTTACCGCACAGGGGAGAGCACTGAAGCTTTCTTT. It translates to CASSYRTGESTEAFF.

The rearrangement joins TRBV4-1 to TRBJ1-4; D remains ambiguous. The CDR3 loop spans 13 amino acids. CDR1 is MGHRA and CDR2 is YSYEKL in the germline V gene. Trimming cost V 3 bases and J 7 bases, with 9 bases left between them. This chain's CDR3 is CASSQSTGEKLFF. CDR3 in DNA: TGCGCCAGCAGCCAGTCTACGGGTGAAAAACTGTTTTTT.

The chain couples TRBV11-2 to TRBJ1-2, with no clear D. CDR1 is SGHAT, CDR2 FQNNGV, per germline. The CDR3 contains 13 residues. Between the trimmed V and J ends, which lost 2 bases and 6 bases, there was a span of 10 bases. As DNA, the CDR3 is TGTGCCAGCAGCTTATTGGGAGGAAATGGCTACACCTTC. Translating it yields CASSLLGGNGYTF. Filled out from reference TRBV11-2 and TRBJ1-2, the complete variable domain reads EAGVAQSPRYKIIEKRQSVAFWCNPISGHATLYWYQQILGQGPKLLIQFQNNGVVDDSQLPKDRFSAERLKGVDSTLKIQPAKLEDSAVYLCASSLLGGNGYTFGSGTRLTVV.

This chain connects TRBV7-9 to TRBJ2-3, with no clear D. CDR1 is SEHNR and CDR2 is FQNEAQ in the germline V gene (reference sequence). V shed 1 base and J shed 5 bases, with 16 bases lying between them. CDR3 length equals 16 residues. The CDR3 here is CASSLVARPFGDTQYF. As DNA, the CDR3 is TGTGCCAGCAGCTTAGTCGCGCGGCCGTTCGGAGATACGCAGTATTTT. Looking up the rest from reference TRBV7-9 and TRBJ2-3 gives the full variable domain: DTGVSQNPRHKITKRGQNVTFRCDPISEHNRLYWYRQTLGQGPEFLTYFQNEAQLEKSRLLSDRFSAERPKGSFSTLEIQRTEQGDSAMYLCASSLVARPFGDTQYFGPGTRLTVL.

The V and J genes are TRBV25-1 and TRBJ1-1; TRBD1 aligns across 7 bases. V was pared by 3 bases and J by 1 base, with 5 bases of the junction left unmatched. The CDR3 covers 15 residues. The V gene's germline CDR1 is MGHDK and CDR2 SYGVNS. CDR3 nucleotides: TGTGCCAGCAGTGAGGTAAACAGGGGGAACACTGAAGCTTTCTTT. Translation gives CASSEVNRGNTEAFF. The whole variable domain, filled in from reference TRBV25-1 and TRBJ1-1, reads EADIYQTPRYLVIGTGKKITLECSQTMGHDKMYWYQQDPGMELHLIHYSYGVNSTEKGDLSSESTVSRIRTEHFPLTLESARPSHTSQYLCASSEVNRGNTEAFFGQGTRLTVV.

The CDR3 bases are TGTGCCAGCAGCCCCCGGACAGGAAACACCATATATTTT. It encodes CASSPRTGNTIYF. V and J are TRBV13 and TRBJ1-3, with a tentative D call TRBD1 (5 bases). V lost 5 bases and J lost 4, with 9 bases in between. Germline V gene lookup returns CDR1 PRHDT and CDR2 FYEKMQ (reference sequence). The CDR3 sequence is 13 residues long.

For the CDR3, the DNA is TGTGCCAGCAGGGGGGACAGGGGCTATGGCTACACCTTC. Encoded protein: CASRGDRGYGYTF. The J gene is TRBJ1-2, the V gene TRBV2; the match to TRBD1 covers 10 bases. The CDR3 is made up of 13 amino acids. V was clipped by 6 bases and J by 4 bases; unmatched bases: 2. Germline loops: CDR1 SNHLY, CDR2 FYNNEI.

The chain carries TRBV4-1 and TRBJ2-4; D gene ambiguous. The ends were cut back, 0 bases at V and 9 bases at J, with 15 bases in the middle. This CDR3 has 15 residues. Germline V gene data show CDR1 as MGHRA and CDR2 as YSYEKL. CDR3 sequence reads: CASSQDNPVRGIQYF. CDR3 coding DNA: TGCGCCAGCAGCCAAGATAACCCGGTTAGAGGCATTCAGTACTTC.

This clone was found a few times. This chain links TRBV6-5 with TRBJ1-1, with no clear D. The CDR3 has 13 residues. Looked up from germline, CDR1 is MNHEY and CDR2 is SVGAGI. The ends were cut back, 4 bases at V and 8 bases at J, with 14 bases in the middle. The CDR3 sequence is CASSSETKPEAFF. The CDR3 DNA sequence: TGTGCCAGCAGTTCCGAGACAAAGCCAGAAGCTTTCTTT.